This T cell receptor (beta chain) was retrieved from a study of T cells expressing NK-cell markers. Whole-study results and caveats: It was still unclear whether expanded NKG2C+ T cell clones were HCMV specific. Topping the CD3+CD56-NKG2C+ fraction as well were these clonotypes, in several donors.

For each CDR3 protein, TCRdb gives one entry from its re-call of the 5' RACE reads, without DNA. This sample's table reports some 140,000 distinct CDR3 sequences. CDR3 length equals 15 residues. Germline values: CDR1 SGHTA, CDR2 FQGNSA. About this clonotype itself: Its matching antigen is unknown.

This sequence originates from a woman between 50 and 59 years old in good health. Sequencing was done on a sample of blood T cells: a sorted CD56 or NKG2C T cell subset, CD4+ or CD8+ T cells, or bulk PBMC T cells (not recorded which). The gene calls are TRBV7-2 and TRBJ2-3. The CDR3 here is CASSRGTSSTDTQYF.